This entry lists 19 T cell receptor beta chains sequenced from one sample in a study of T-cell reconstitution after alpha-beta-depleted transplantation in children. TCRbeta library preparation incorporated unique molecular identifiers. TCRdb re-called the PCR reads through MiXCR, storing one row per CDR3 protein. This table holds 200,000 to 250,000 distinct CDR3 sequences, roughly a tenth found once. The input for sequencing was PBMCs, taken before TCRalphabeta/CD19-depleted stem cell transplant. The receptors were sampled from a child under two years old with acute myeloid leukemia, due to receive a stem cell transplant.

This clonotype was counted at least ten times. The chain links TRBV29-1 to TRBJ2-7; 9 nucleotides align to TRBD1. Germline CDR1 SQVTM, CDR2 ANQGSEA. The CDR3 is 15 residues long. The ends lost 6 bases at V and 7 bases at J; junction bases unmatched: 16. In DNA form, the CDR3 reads TGCAGCGTGGTTGGGACGGACAGGGGAATTTCGGAGCAGTACTTC. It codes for CSVVGTDRGISEQYF.

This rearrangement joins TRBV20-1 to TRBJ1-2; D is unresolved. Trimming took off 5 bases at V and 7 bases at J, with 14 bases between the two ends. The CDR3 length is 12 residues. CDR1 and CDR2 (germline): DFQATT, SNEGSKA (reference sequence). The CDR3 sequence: CSAYVGKAGYTF. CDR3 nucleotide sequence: TGCAGTGCTTACGTGGGGAAGGCTGGCTACACCTTC.

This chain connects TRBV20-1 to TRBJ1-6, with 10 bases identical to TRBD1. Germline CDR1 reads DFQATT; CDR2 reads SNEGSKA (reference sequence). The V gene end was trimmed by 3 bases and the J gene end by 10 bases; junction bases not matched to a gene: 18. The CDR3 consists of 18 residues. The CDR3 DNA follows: TGCAGTGCTAGTCGCCCGAGGACAGGGGGAGCGTCGGCATCACCCCTCCACTTT. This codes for CSASRPRTGGASASPLHF.

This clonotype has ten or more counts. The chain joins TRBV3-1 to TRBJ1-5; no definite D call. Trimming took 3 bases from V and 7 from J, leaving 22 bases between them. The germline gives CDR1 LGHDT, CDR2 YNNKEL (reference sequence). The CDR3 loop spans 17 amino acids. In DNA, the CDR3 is TGTGCCAGCAGCCACCAGGTGGTTGGTTCGGGCAGGCAGCCCCAGCATTTT. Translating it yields CASSHQVVGSGRQPQHF.

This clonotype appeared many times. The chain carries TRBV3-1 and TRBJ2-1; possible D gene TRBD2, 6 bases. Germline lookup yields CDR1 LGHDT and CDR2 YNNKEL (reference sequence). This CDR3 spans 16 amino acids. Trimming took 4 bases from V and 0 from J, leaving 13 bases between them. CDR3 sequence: CASSLEGLSSYNEQFF. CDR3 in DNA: TGTGCCAGCAGCCTAGAGGGACTGAGCTCCTACAATGAGCAGTTCTTC.

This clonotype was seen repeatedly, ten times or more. CDR3 sequence (DNA): TGTGCCAGCAGCACCTACGGAGGTGCGCAGTATTTT. It encodes CASSTYGGAQYF. The chain employs TRBV7-2 and TRBJ2-3; maybe TRBD2 (5 bases). The V gene's germline CDR1 is SGHTA and CDR2 FQGNSA. V lost 5 bases, J lost 10 bases, and 13 bases lay in between. The CDR3 loop spans 12 amino acids.

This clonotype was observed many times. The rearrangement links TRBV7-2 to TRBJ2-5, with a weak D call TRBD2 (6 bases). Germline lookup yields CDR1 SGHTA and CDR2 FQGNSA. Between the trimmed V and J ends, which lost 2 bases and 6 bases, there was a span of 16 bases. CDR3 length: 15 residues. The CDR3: CASSLLGPSAKTQYF. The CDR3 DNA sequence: TGTGCCAGCAGCTTACTTGGTCCTAGCGCGAAGACCCAGTACTTC.

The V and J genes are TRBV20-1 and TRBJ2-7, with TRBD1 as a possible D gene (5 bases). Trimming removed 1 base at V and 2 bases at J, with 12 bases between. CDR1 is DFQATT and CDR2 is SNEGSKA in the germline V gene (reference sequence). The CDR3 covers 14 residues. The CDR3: CSARVQGLPYEQYF. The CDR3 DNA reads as TGCAGTGCTAGAGTGCAGGGTCTCCCCTACGAGCAGTACTTC.

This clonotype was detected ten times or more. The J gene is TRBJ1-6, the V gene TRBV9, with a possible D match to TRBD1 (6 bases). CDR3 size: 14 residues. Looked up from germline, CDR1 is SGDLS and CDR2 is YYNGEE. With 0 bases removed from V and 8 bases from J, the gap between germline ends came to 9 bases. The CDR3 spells CASSVGQADSPLHF. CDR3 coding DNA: TGTGCCAGCAGCGTAGGACAGGCGGATTCACCCCTCCACTTT. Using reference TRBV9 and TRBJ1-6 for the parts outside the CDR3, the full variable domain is DSGVTQTPKHLITATGQRVTLRCSPRSGDLSVYWYQQSLDQGLQFLIQYYNGEERAKGNILERFSAQQFPDLHSELNLSSLELGDSALYFCASSVGQADSPLHFGNGTRLTVT.

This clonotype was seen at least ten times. This CDR3 is CASSLWGVSGNTIYF. The CDR3 DNA reads as TGTGCCAGCAGTTTATGGGGTGTCTCTGGAAACACCATATATTTT. The V gene is TRBV28, the J gene TRBJ1-3; D is ambiguous. CDR3 size: 15 residues. V shed 0 bases and J shed 0 bases, with 6 bases lying between them. CDR1 is MDHEN, CDR2 SYDVKM, per germline.

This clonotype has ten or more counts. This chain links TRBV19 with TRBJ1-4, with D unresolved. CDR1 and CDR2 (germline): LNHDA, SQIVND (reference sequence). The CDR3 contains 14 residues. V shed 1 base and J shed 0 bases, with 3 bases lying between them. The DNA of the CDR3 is TGTGCCAGTAGTATAGTTGCAACTAATGAAAAACTGTTTTTT. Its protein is CASSIVATNEKLFF.

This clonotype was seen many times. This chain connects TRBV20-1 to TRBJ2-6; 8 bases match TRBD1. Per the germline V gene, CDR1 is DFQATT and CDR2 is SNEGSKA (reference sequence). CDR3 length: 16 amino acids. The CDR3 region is CSADRGNPSGANVLTF. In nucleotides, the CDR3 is TGCAGCGCAGACAGGGGTAACCCCTCTGGGGCCAACGTCCTGACTTTC.

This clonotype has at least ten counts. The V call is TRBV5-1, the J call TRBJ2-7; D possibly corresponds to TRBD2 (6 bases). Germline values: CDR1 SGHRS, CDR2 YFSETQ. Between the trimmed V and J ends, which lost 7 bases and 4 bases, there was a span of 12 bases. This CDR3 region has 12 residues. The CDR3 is CASLNRGYEQYF. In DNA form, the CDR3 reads TGCGCCAGCTTGAACCGGGGGTACGAGCAGTACTTC.

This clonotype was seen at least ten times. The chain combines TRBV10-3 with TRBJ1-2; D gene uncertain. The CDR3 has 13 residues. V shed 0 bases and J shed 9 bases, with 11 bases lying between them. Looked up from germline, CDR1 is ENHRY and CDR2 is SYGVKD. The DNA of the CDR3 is TGTGCCATCAGTGAGTCGATAAGGAGTAGCTACACCTTC. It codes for CAISESIRSSYTF.

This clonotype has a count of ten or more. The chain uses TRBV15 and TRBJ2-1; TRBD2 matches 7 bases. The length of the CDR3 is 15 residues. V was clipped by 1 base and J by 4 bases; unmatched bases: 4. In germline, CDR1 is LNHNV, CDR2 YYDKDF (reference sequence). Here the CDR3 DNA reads TGTGCCACCAGCAGAGTCGGGGGGTGGTACAATGAGCAGTTCTTC. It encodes CATSRVGGWYNEQFF.

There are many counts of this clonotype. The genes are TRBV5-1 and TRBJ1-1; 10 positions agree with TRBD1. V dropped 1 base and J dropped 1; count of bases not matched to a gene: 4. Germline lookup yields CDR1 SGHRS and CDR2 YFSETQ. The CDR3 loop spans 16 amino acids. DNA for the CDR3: TGCGCCAGCAGCTTGAGATGGGACAGGGGGAACACTGAAGCTTTCTTT. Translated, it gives CASSLRWDRGNTEAFF. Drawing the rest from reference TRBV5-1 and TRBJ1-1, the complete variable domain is KAGVTQTPRYLIKTRGQQVTLSCSPISGHRSVSWYQQTPGQGLQFLFEYFSETQRNKGNFPGRFSGRQFSNSRSEMNVSTLELGDSALYLCASSLRWDRGNTEAFFGQGTRLTVV.

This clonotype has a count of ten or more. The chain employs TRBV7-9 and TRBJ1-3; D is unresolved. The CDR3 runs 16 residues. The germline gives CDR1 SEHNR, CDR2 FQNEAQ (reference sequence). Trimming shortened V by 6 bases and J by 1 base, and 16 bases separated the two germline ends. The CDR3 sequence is CASSLDPGGSGNTIYF. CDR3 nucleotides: TGTGCCAGCAGTTTGGACCCCGGAGGGTCTGGAAACACCATATATTTT.

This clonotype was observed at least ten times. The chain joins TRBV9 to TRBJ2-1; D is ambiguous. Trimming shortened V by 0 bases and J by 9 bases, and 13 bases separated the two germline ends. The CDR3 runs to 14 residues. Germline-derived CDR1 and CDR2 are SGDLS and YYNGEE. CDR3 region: CASSVVWGAVEQFF. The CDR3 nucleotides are TGTGCCAGCAGCGTAGTGTGGGGTGCGGTTGAGCAGTTCTTC. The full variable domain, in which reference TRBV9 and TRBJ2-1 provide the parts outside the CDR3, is DSGVTQTPKHLITATGQRVTLRCSPRSGDLSVYWYQQSLDQGLQFLIQYYNGEERAKGNILERFSAQQFPDLHSELNLSSLELGDSALYFCASSVVWGAVEQFFGPGTRLTVL.

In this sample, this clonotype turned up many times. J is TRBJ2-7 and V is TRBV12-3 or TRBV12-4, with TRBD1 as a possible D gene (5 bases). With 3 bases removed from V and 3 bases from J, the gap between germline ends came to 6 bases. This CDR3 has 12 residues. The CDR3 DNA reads TGTGCCAGCAGTTTGGACATCTACGAGCAGTACTTC. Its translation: CASSLDIYEQYF.